These T cell receptor beta chains were read from a single sample in a study of cytomegalovirus exposure and HLA in healthy donors. The assay was immunoSEQ multiplex PCR, and TCRdb's table has in-frame clones only and misses some. The repertoire holds 150,000 to 200,000 clones, with 78% as singletons. Sequenced input: PBMCs. These receptors originate from a woman in her thirties in good health and CMV-seropositive. CDR3s include the opening cysteine and the closing phenylalanine or tryptophan. A D gene is named only where the DNA matches it firmly. Expanded clones get a size class; other rows say once, few or many, or leave the size out.

size: .; D: TRBD1; J: TRBJ1-4; V: TRBV7-2; CDR3: CASSLGGRNEKLFF; DNA: TGTGCCAGCAGCCTAGGGGGCCGTAATGAAAAACTGTTTTTT
size: once; D: .; J: TRBJ1-1; V: TRBV14; CDR3: CASSPSGDPNTEAFF; DNA: TGTGCCAGCAGCCCCTCGGGGGACCCGAACACTGAAGCTTTCTTT
size: .; D: .; J: TRBJ2-3; V: TRBV15; CDR3: CATRIRDTQYF; DNA: TGTGCCACCAGAATCAGGGATACGCAGTATTTT
size: .; D: .; J: TRBJ1-4; V: TRBV30; CDR3: CAWKVKGPATNEKLFF; DNA: TGTGCCTGGAAAGTGAAGGGGCCTGCAACTAATGAAAAACTGTTTTTT
size: .; D: .; J: TRBJ1-4; V: TRBV7-6; CDR3: CASSLAGGLGELFF; DNA: TGTGCCAGCAGCTTAGCGGGGGGACTTGGGGAACTGTTTTTT
size: once; D: .; J: TRBJ2-3; V: TRBV4-1; CDR3: CASSHEYSTDTQYF; DNA: TGCGCCAGCAGCCATGAGTATAGCACAGATACGCAGTATTTT
size: .; D: .; J: TRBJ2-2; V: TRBV7-2; CDR3: CASSLGLQGGSAGELFF; DNA: TGTGCCAGCAGCTTAGGGCTCCAGGGGGGCTCCGCCGGGGAGCTGTTTTTT
size: .; D: TRBD2; J: TRBJ2-7; V: TRBV28; CDR3: CAGAGTSSYEQYF; DNA: TGTGCCGGAGCGGGGACTAGCTCCTACGAGCAGTACTTC
size: .; D: TRBD2; J: TRBJ2-5; V: TRBV5-4; CDR3: CASSFPGLVGPETQYF; DNA: TGTGCCAGCAGCTTTCCTGGACTAGTCGGGCCAGAGACCCAGTACTTC
size: .; D: .; J: TRBJ2-1; V: TRBV15; CDR3: CATSRRNSNSYNEQFF; DNA: TGTGCCACCAGCAGACGTAACAGTAACTCCTACAATGAGCAGTTCTTC
size: once; D: TRBD2; J: TRBJ2-7; V: TRBV29-1; CDR3: CSVSGLAGGESSYEQYF; DNA: TGCAGCGTCTCGGGACTAGCGGGAGGAGAGAGCTCCTACGAGCAGTACTTC
size: .; D: TRBD2; J: TRBJ2-5; V: TRBV4-2; CDR3: CASSAVRGEETQYF; DNA: TGTGCCAGCAGCGCGGTCCGGGGGGAAGAGACCCAGTACTTC
size: .; D: TRBD1; J: TRBJ2-7; V: TRBV13; CDR3: CASRDSGTGLYEQYF; DNA: TGTGCCAGTAGAGACTCCGGGACAGGGCTCTACGAGCAGTACTTC
size: once; D: TRBD1; J: TRBJ1-4; V: TRBV15; CDR3: CATQLSGTGDEKLFF; DNA: TGTGCCACCCAACTCTCCGGGACAGGGGATGAAAAACTGTTTTTT
size: .; D: TRBD1; J: TRBJ1-1; V: TRBV5-4; CDR3: CASSPSPPQTTRGAFF; DNA: TGTGCCAGCAGCCCTAGCCCCCCGCAGACGACCAGGGGGGCTTTCTTT
size: .; D: TRBD2; J: TRBJ2-1; V: TRBV14; CDR3: CASSDVLAGAYNEQFF; DNA: TGTGCCAGCAGCGACGTACTAGCGGGGGCCTACAATGAGCAGTTCTTC
size: .; D: TRBD1; J: TRBJ2-7; V: TRBV27; CDR3: CASSLTGNEQYF; DNA: TGTGCCAGCAGCCTGACAGGGAACGAGCAGTACTTC
size: .; D: TRBD1; J: TRBJ1-6; V: TRBV27; CDR3: CASSSRWDRGVSPLHF; DNA: TGTGCCAGCAGTTCGCGATGGGACAGGGGAGTATCACCCCTCCACTTT
size: .; D: .; J: TRBJ1-6; V: TRBV5-1; CDR3: CASSLAVGQGRSPLHF; DNA: TGCGCCAGCAGCTTGGCCGTAGGTCAGGGAAGGTCACCCCTCCACTTT
size: .; D: .; J: TRBJ2-2; V: TRBV27; CDR3: CASGQRTGELFF; DNA: TGTGCCAGCGGCCAGAGGACCGGGGAGCTGTTTTTT
size: .; D: .; J: TRBJ1-2; V: TRBV11-2; CDR3: CASSLESGWYMANYGYTF; DNA: TGTGCCAGCAGCTTGGAATCAGGGTGGTATATGGCTAACTATGGCTACACCTTC
size: .; D: TRBD1; J: TRBJ1-1; V: TRBV20-1; CDR3: CSAGGTDVAFF; DNA: TGCAGTGCTGGGGGGACAGATGTAGCTTTCTTT
size: .; D: .; J: TRBJ2-7; V: TRBV29-1; CDR3: CSFSGGVGEQYF; DNA: TGCAGCTTCTCGGGTGGAGTAGGCGAGCAGTACTTC
size: .; D: .; J: TRBJ2-7; V: TRBV5-1; CDR3: CASRRGLTYEQYF; DNA: TGCGCCAGCAGGCGGGGTCTTACCTACGAGCAGTACTTC
size: .; D: TRBD1; J: TRBJ2-7; V: TRBV7-9; CDR3: CASSIRDRGHEQYF; DNA: TGTGCCAGCAGCATCCGGGACAGGGGCCACGAGCAGTACTTC
size: .; D: .; J: TRBJ1-1; V: TRBV28; CDR3: CASSLKTVPEAFF; DNA: TGTGCCAGCAGTTTAAAGACAGTGCCTGAAGCTTTCTTT
size: .; D: .; J: TRBJ1-1; V: TRBV11-1; CDR3: CASSFQLSEAFF; DNA: TGTGCCAGCAGCTTTCAACTGTCTGAAGCTTTCTTT
size: .; D: .; J: TRBJ1-1; V: TRBV27; CDR3: CASSFSLQGVQTEAFF; DNA: TGTGCCAGCAGTTTCTCATTACAGGGAGTACAAACTGAAGCTTTCTTT
size: .; D: TRBD1; J: TRBJ2-7; V: TRBV19; CDR3: CASSMRQGESEQYF; DNA: TGTGCCAGTAGTATGCGACAGGGGGAGAGCGAGCAGTACTTC
size: few; D: .; J: TRBJ1-1; V: TRBV11-2; CDR3: CASSLGWGGWEAFF; DNA: TGTGCCAGCAGCTTAGGCTGGGGAGGGTGGGAAGCTTTCTTT
size: .; D: .; J: TRBJ1-2; V: TRBV7-9; CDR3: CASSPPAKDAGSGYTF; DNA: TGTGCCAGCAGCCCTCCCGCCAAGGACGCCGGGAGCGGCTACACCTTC
size: .; D: TRBD2; J: TRBJ2-5; V: TRBV9; CDR3: CASSVSQRGVGETQYF; DNA: TGTGCCAGCAGCGTAAGCCAGCGGGGGGTGGGAGAGACCCAGTACTTC
size: .; D: .; J: TRBJ2-7; V: TRBV6-1; CDR3: CASQVVDEQYF; DNA: TGTGCCAGCCAGGTCGTCGACGAGCAGTACTTC
size: .; D: .; J: TRBJ2-1; V: TRBV6-5; CDR3: CASSGTGYNEQFF; DNA: TGTGCCAGCAGTGGTACAGGCTACAATGAGCAGTTCTTC
size: .; D: .; J: TRBJ2-1; V: TRBV19; CDR3: CASEKSRLQRVPNNEQFF; DNA: TGTGCCAGTGAAAAATCCAGGTTGCAGCGGGTACCCAACAATGAGCAGTTCTTC